Listed here are 26 T cell receptor beta chains from one sample, sequenced in a study of PD-L1 blockade in urothelial cancer. Time point denoted: pretreatment peripheral blood. The assay was immunoSEQ multiplex PCR, and TCRdb's table has in-frame clones only and misses some. The sample records roughly 49,000 clones, about 82% being singletons. This specimen consisted of PBMCs, obtained around atezolizumab (anti-PD-L1) treatment. These receptors all come from a man in his 60s with urothelial cancer.

The rearrangement uses TRBV4-3 and TRBJ2-7; possibly TRBD1 for D (6 bases). Trimming cost V 0 bases and J 7 bases, with 19 bases left between them. CDR1 is LGHNA, CDR2 YSLEER, per germline. This CDR3 comprises 16 residues. The CDR3 DNA is TGCGCCAGCAGCCAAGATATGGGGACATTAGGAAAGGAGCAGTACTTC. Protein: CASSQDMGTLGKEQYF.

This chain connects TRBV19 to TRBJ2-2; 7 bases are shared with TRBD2. This CDR3 has 15 amino acids. Germline V gene sequence: CDR1 LNHDA, CDR2 SQIVND (reference sequence). The V segment lost 5 bases and the J segment 7 bases; nucleotides outside the gene matches: 10. In nucleotides, the CDR3 is TGTGCCAGTAGTCCCGGGACTATTCAGAACGGGGAGCTGTTTTTT. Translated, it gives CASSPGTIQNGELFF.

As to this clone: Other DNA sequences in the same sample also yield this CDR3. The chain couples TRBV5-1 to TRBJ2-1, with D possibly TRBD2 on 6 matching bases. The CDR3 covers 15 residues. Trimming cost V 0 bases and J 4 bases, with 11 bases left between them. Per the germline V gene, CDR1 is SGHRS and CDR2 is YFSETQ. CDR3: CASSLDLAPYNEQFF. The CDR3 DNA reads TGCGCCAGCAGCTTGGATCTAGCGCCTTACAATGAGCAGTTCTTC.

The V and J genes are TRBV29-1 and TRBJ2-1, with D maybe TRBD2 (8 bases). The CDR3 has 15 amino acids. Trimming pared 1 base from V and 6 bases from J, leaving 16 bases between. Germline V gives CDR1 SQVTM, CDR2 ANQGSEA. The CDR3 sequence: CSVEGGGPGGNEQFF. The DNA for the CDR3 is TGCAGCGTTGAAGGCGGGGGGCCAGGGGGCAATGAGCAGTTCTTC.

The chain uses TRBV2 and TRBJ1-2, with TRBD1 identical over 7 bases. The V gene end was trimmed by 7 bases and the J gene end by 4 bases; junction bases not matched to a gene: 9. CDR3 length: 14 residues. Per germline, CDR1 SNHLY and CDR2 FYNNEI. This chain's CDR3 is CASTGTVGSYGYTF. The CDR3 bases are TGTGCCAGCACTGGGACAGTCGGGAGCTATGGCTACACCTTC.

The chain joins TRBV29-1 to TRBJ2-5; weak D call: TRBD1 (5 bases). From germline, CDR1 is SQVTM and CDR2 ANQGSEA. The CDR3 loop spans 12 amino acids. V lost 3 bases and J lost 4, with 9 bases in between. The CDR3 coding sequence is TGCAGCGTTGATAAGGGGTCAGAGACCCAGTACTTC. As protein: CSVDKGSETQYF.

The DNA for the CDR3 is TGCGCCAGCAGCCAAGAGTGGACTAGCGGGAGTGGCTACGAGCAGTACTTC. It specifies CASSQEWTSGSGYEQYF. The genes are TRBV4-1 and TRBJ2-7; TRBD2 agrees at 13 bases. This CDR3 spans 17 amino acids. Germline CDR1 reads MGHRA; CDR2 reads YSYEKL. V shed 0 bases, J shed 3 bases, and the junction held 5 bases outside the gene matches.

The chain carries TRBV18 and TRBJ2-5, with D possibly TRBD1 on 6 matching bases. The CDR3 is 16 amino acids. V lost 2 bases, J lost 7 bases, and 20 bases lay in between. The germline CDR1 and CDR2 sequences are KGHSH and LQKENI. The CDR3: CASSPWGRGESGTQYF. For the CDR3, the DNA is TGTGCCAGCTCACCATGGGGCAGGGGAGAAAGTGGGACCCAGTACTTC.

The chain combines TRBV5-4 with TRBJ1-1, with D perhaps matching TRBD1 (5 bases). The CDR3 runs 16 residues. Germline V lookup: CDR1 SGHNT, CDR2 YYREEE (reference sequence). V lost 5 bases and J lost 1, with 18 bases in between. CDR3 in DNA: TGTGCCAGCAGGACGCAAAACGACAGAGGGAACACTGAAGCTTTCTTT. Translating it yields CASRTQNDRGNTEAFF.

The V gene is TRBV7-8, the J gene TRBJ2-7; 13 nucleotides match TRBD2. V was clipped by 6 bases and J by 6 bases; unmatched bases: 17. The CDR3 spans 18 residues. Germline-derived CDR1 and CDR2 are SGHVS and FQNEAQ. CDR3 region: CASRELPGLAGPKSEQYF. In DNA form, the CDR3 reads TGTGCCAGCAGGGAGTTACCGGGACTAGCGGGACCCAAATCCGAGCAGTACTTC.

Written as DNA, the CDR3 is TGTGCCAGCAGCTTAGCGGGGGGGACTAGGGGGGCCAACGTCCTGACTTTC. This translates into CASSLAGGTRGANVLTF. The V and J genes are TRBV7-8 and TRBJ2-6; 8 positions agree with TRBD2. Germline-derived CDR1 and CDR2 are SGHVS and FQNEAQ. Trimming removed 0 bases from V and 4 bases from J; junction bases left unmatched: 5. This CDR3 comprises 17 residues.

The table lists this clone with a few counts. The V gene is TRBV10-2, the J gene TRBJ1-1; D is ambiguous. Looked up from germline, CDR1 is WSHSY and CDR2 is SAAADI. Trimming pared 4 bases from V and 4 bases from J, leaving 10 bases between. This CDR3 contains 13 residues. The CDR3 loop reads CASSGGSSTEAFF. CDR3 sequence (DNA): TGCGCCAGCAGTGGAGGTTCCTCCACTGAAGCTTTCTTT.

This chain connects TRBV5-1 to TRBJ2-3; D is perhaps TRBD2 (5 bases). This CDR3 is 13 amino acids long. Trimming removed 3 bases from V and 6 bases from J, with 11 bases in between. Germline V CDR1 and CDR2: SGHRS, YFSETQ. The CDR3 region has the DNA TGCGCCAGCAGCTGGACTCCGGGGGATACGCAGTATTTT. Its translation is CASSWTPGDTQYF.

The J gene is TRBJ1-1, the V gene TRBV28, with a tentative D call TRBD1 (6 bases). CDR1 MDHEN and CDR2 SYDVKM come from the germline V gene. Trimming removed 7 bases from V and 5 bases from J, with 17 bases in between. The CDR3 runs to 14 residues. CDR3 DNA sequence: TGTGCCAGCACCAATAGGGGGATCGGAACTGAAGCTTTCTTT. It translates to CASTNRGIGTEAFF.

The chain links TRBV10-1 to TRBJ1-5, with 7 bases that match TRBD1. Per germline, CDR1 WNHNN and CDR2 SYGVQD (reference sequence). The CDR3 consists of 15 residues. V lost 0 bases, J lost 2 bases, and 1 base stayed unmatched. The CDR3 nucleotides read TGCGCCAGCAGTGAGTCCGGACAGGGCAATCAGCCCCAGCATTTT. This encodes CASSESGQGNQPQHF.

The genes are TRBV27 and TRBJ2-7, with TRBD1 as a possible D gene (5 bases). The V gene's germline CDR1 is MNHEY and CDR2 SMNVEV (reference sequence). The CDR3 spans 15 residues. V lost 3 bases and J lost 1, with 13 bases in between. For the CDR3, the DNA is TGTGCCAGCAGTTTCAGGGATTTAAATTCCTACGAGCAGTACTTC. Protein: CASSFRDLNSYEQYF.

The V and J genes are TRBV15 and TRBJ1-1, with a tentative D call TRBD1 (6 bases). This CDR3 is 15 amino acids long. The V gene's germline CDR1 is LNHNV and CDR2 YYDKDF (reference sequence). Trimming removed 4 bases at V and 5 bases at J, with 17 bases between. This CDR3 is CATSNRDKGFTEAFF. As DNA, the CDR3 is TGTGCCACCAGCAATAGGGACAAGGGGTTTACTGAAGCTTTCTTT.

J is TRBJ1-2 and V is TRBV5-1; no reliable D call. The V gene's germline CDR1 is SGHRS and CDR2 YFSETQ. The CDR3 extends over 14 amino acids. With 1 base removed from V and 4 bases from J, the gap between germline ends came to 11 bases. CDR3 bases: TGCGCCAGCAGCTTGTCAGGATCTGGCTATGGCTACACCTTC. It specifies CASSLSGSGYGYTF.

This sequence joins TRBV18 and TRBJ2-2; 9 positions agree with TRBD1. Germline V gives CDR1 KGHSH, CDR2 LQKENI. The trim removed 5 bases at V and 2 bases at J, leaving 3 bases unmatched. The CDR3 consists of 15 residues. The CDR3 reads CASSVDRGNTGELFF. The CDR3 bases are TGTGCCAGCTCAGTGGACAGGGGAAACACCGGGGAGCTGTTTTTT.

The rearrangement joins TRBV5-4 to TRBJ2-2, with TRBD2 as a possible D gene (6 bases). CDR1 and CDR2 (germline): SGHNT, YYREEE (reference sequence). The CDR3 spans 16 residues. V lost 4 bases, J lost 7 bases, and 20 bases lay in between. CDR3 nucleotides: TGTGCCAGCAGCGCTGGTAATCGGGGGAGGATCGGGGAGCTGTTTTTT. It encodes CASSAGNRGRIGELFF.

This chain connects TRBV2 to TRBJ1-2; TRBD1 aligns across 7 bases. This CDR3 has 14 amino acids. Germline V CDR1 and CDR2: SNHLY, FYNNEI. V lost 1 base to trimming and J lost 10 bases; unmatched junction nucleotides: 9. The CDR3 DNA is TGTGCCAGCAGTGAAGGGGGACAGCTGCTAGTCTACACCTTC. This encodes CASSEGGQLLVYTF.

V gene TRBV5-4 combines with J gene TRBJ2-7, with D uncertain. This CDR3 is 14 amino acids long. Looked up from germline, CDR1 is SGHNT and CDR2 is YYREEE (reference sequence). Deletions cut 0 bases from V and 1 base from J, with 8 bases between. This CDR3 is CASSLAGGSYEQYF. The CDR3 nucleotides are TGTGCCAGCAGCTTGGCGGGTGGGTCCTACGAGCAGTACTTC.

This sequence joins TRBV2 and TRBJ1-2; the D is unclear. From germline, CDR1 is SNHLY and CDR2 FYNNEI. The CDR3 is 15 residues long. Trimming took off 3 bases at V and 5 bases at J, with 16 bases between the two ends. The CDR3 nucleotides read TGTGCCAGCAGTGAGACTCACGGGAACCTATATGGCTACACCTTC. It yields the protein CASSETHGNLYGYTF.

V gene TRBV27 combines with J gene TRBJ2-7; TRBD2 might be the D (7 bases). The CDR3 has 15 residues. Germline V gives CDR1 MNHEY, CDR2 SMNVEV (reference sequence). V was cut by 1 base and J by 4 bases, with 14 bases left in between. DNA of the CDR3: TGTGCCAGCAGTTTATTGGGGGGGCGCGTGTACGAGCAGTACTTC. It specifies CASSLLGGRVYEQYF.

The count of this clone is one. The V call is TRBV30, the J call TRBJ2-5; unclear D gene. CDR3 length equals 14 residues. Trimming shortened V by 1 base and J by 5 bases, and 14 bases separated the two germline ends. Germline CDR1 reads GTSNPN; CDR2 reads SVGIG (reference sequence). The CDR3 DNA is TGTGCCTGGAGTGGACGGGTGGTCGGGGAGACCCAGTACTTC. Protein sequence: CAWSGRVVGETQYF.

The chain combines TRBV5-1 with TRBJ2-1, with TRBD2 identical over 15 bases. With V trimmed by 4 bases and J by 7 bases, 6 bases remained unmatched. CDR1 is SGHRS, CDR2 YFSETQ, per germline. This CDR3 region has 16 residues. The CDR3 sequence is CASSPGLAGGLNEQFF. CDR3 sequence (DNA): TGCGCCAGCAGCCCCGGACTAGCGGGAGGGCTTAATGAGCAGTTCTTC.